These 25 T cell receptor beta chains were sequenced from one sample in a study of T cells after posttransplantation cyclophosphamide. Profiling relied on immunoSEQ multiplex PCR, and the TCRdb table lists in-frame clones only, not all of them. In total the sample includes under 25,000 clones, none of them seen once. A marrow graft followed busulfan-fludarabine conditioning, with cyclophosphamide on days +3 and +4. The material was PBMCs, obtained after allogeneic stem cell transplant with posttransplant cyclophosphamide. The receptor source for this set is a young adult male patient who received an allogeneic stem cell transplant from a related donor, was CMV-positive, and had no GVHD. The graft donor may have contributed some T cells.

This clone was counted ten times or more. The chain combines TRBV7-9 with TRBJ1-5; perhaps TRBD1 as D (5 bases). CDR1 and CDR2 (germline): SEHNR, FQNEAQ (reference sequence). The CDR3 is 15 residues long. With 5 bases removed from V and 7 bases from J, the gap between germline ends came to 18 bases. CDR3 in amino acids: CASSPIVGPRQPQHF. CDR3 nucleotides: TGTGCCAGCAGCCCAATCGTGGGGCCTCGACAGCCCCAGCATTTT.

This clone occurred many times. The CDR3 region is CASSSEGWRGNYGYTF. In DNA, the CDR3 is TGTGCCAGCAGCTCCGAAGGGTGGCGGGGTAACTATGGCTACACCTTC. The chain combines TRBV13 with TRBJ1-2, with D unclear. The CDR3 covers 16 residues. V lost 4 bases and J 1 base, leaving 16 bases between the germline ends. Germline CDR1 PRHDT, CDR2 FYEKMQ (reference sequence).

The table lists this clone with many counts. The chain employs TRBV9 and TRBJ2-1, with 12 positions matching TRBD2. Germline-derived CDR1 and CDR2 are SGDLS and YYNGEE. CDR3 length: 17 residues. Trimming took 0 bases from V and 3 from J; bases not matched to a gene: 4. DNA of the CDR3: TGTGCCAGCAGCGTAGGGACTAGCGGGACGATCTACAATGAGCAGTTCTTC. Encoded protein: CASSVGTSGTIYNEQFF.

This clone was picked up many times. The CDR3, as DNA: TGTGCCAGCAGTTACGACAGTAACTATGGCTACACCTTC. Translation gives CASSYDSNYGYTF. The chain carries TRBV27 and TRBJ1-2; D may be TRBD1 (5 bases). Trimming left V 4 bases short and J 1 base short, with 7 bases between. The CDR3 loop spans 13 amino acids. Germline V gene lookup returns CDR1 MNHEY and CDR2 SMNVEV (reference sequence).

This clone was detected ten times or more. The chain recombines TRBV6-5 with TRBJ2-7, with a possible D match to TRBD1 (6 bases). Deletions cut 6 bases from V and 5 bases from J, with 14 bases between. Per germline, CDR1 MNHEY and CDR2 SVGAGI. There are 13 residues in the CDR3. The CDR3 nucleotides are TGTGCCAGCAGCTATGGGCCAGGGGACGAGCAGTACTTC. This sequence encodes CASSYGPGDEQYF.

The table lists this clone with many counts. This chain links TRBV9 with TRBJ1-2, with D unclear. Per the germline V gene, CDR1 is SGDLS and CDR2 is YYNGEE. The V and J ends lost 4 bases and 5 bases respectively, with 18 bases between them. This CDR3 is built from 15 residues. The DNA for the CDR3 is TGTGCCAGCAGCATACGGGATGCAGCGGAATATGGCTACACCTTC. Amino acids: CASSIRDAAEYGYTF.

This clone was detected many times. V gene TRBV6-4 combines with J gene TRBJ2-1, with 11 bases lining up with TRBD2. After removal of 6 bases from V and 8 bases from J, the junction contained 9 bases not matched to a gene. Germline V lookup: CDR1 MRHNA, CDR2 SNTAGT. The CDR3 is 15 amino acids. The CDR3 loop reads CASSAHSGGGDEQFF. The CDR3 DNA follows: TGTGCCAGCAGCGCCCATAGCGGGGGGGGCGATGAGCAGTTCTTC.

As for this clone: This may stem from a read error, because a much larger clone lies one nucleotide away. This chain links TRBV9 with TRBJ1-3; 10 nucleotides align to TRBD1. V was pared by 4 bases and J by 0 bases, with 1 base of the junction left unmatched. The V gene's germline CDR1 is SGDLS and CDR2 YYNGEE. The CDR3 covers 15 residues. CDR3 residues: CASSWTGGSGNTIYF. The CDR3 nucleotides read TGTGCCAGCAGCTGGACAGGGGGCTCTGGAAACACCATATATTTT.

This clone occurred many times. The gene calls are TRBV7-8 and TRBJ2-7, with 7 bases aligning to TRBD1. The germline gives CDR1 SGHVS, CDR2 FQNEAQ. This CDR3 contains 14 residues. The J segment lost 3 bases and the V segment lost 2 bases, leaving 4 bases of the junction unmatched. The CDR3 region has the DNA TGTGCCAGCAGCTTACCGGGACAGAACTACGAGCAGTACTTC. Its translation is CASSLPGQNYEQYF.

Ten or more counts support this clone. The genes are TRBV5-1 and TRBJ2-5; 12 bases map to TRBD1. The ends lost 2 bases at V and 1 base at J; junction bases unmatched: 9. The CDR3 totals 18 residues. Germline V lookup: CDR1 SGHRS, CDR2 YFSETQ. CDR3 region: CASSFHGTGGLIQETQYF. The CDR3 bases are TGCGCCAGCAGCTTCCACGGGACAGGGGGCTTAATCCAAGAGACCCAGTACTTC.

This clone was detected ten times or more. The chain carries TRBV28 and TRBJ1-5, with 9 nucleotides matching TRBD1. The CDR3 is made up of 15 amino acids. The germline V gene encodes CDR1 MDHEN and CDR2 SYDVKM. V lost 6 bases, J lost 2 bases, and 5 bases stayed unmatched. The CDR3 nucleotides are TGTGCCAGCAGCTGGGGACAGGGAGGCAATCAGCCCCAGCATTTT. Translation: CASSWGQGGNQPQHF.

Ten or more counts support this clone. The V call is TRBV7-6, the J call TRBJ2-3, with a weak D call TRBD1 (6 bases). With 4 bases removed from V and 5 bases from J, the gap between germline ends came to 16 bases. This CDR3 has 15 amino acids. CDR1 SGHVS and CDR2 FNYEAQ come from the germline V gene. CDR3 sequence reads: CASSSVPVGGDTQYF. CDR3 sequence (DNA): TGTGCCAGCAGCTCCGTTCCCGTAGGGGGAGATACGCAGTATTTT.

The sample holds many counts of this clone. The CDR3 reads CASSRTVIYEQYF. DNA for the CDR3: TGTGCCAGTAGCAGAACAGTGATCTACGAGCAGTACTTC. The V gene is TRBV19, the J gene TRBJ2-7; D gene ambiguous. Germline V gene lookup returns CDR1 LNHDA and CDR2 SQIVND (reference sequence). Trimming pared 6 bases from V and 3 bases from J, leaving 12 bases between. CDR3 length equals 13 residues.

The table lists this clone with many counts. The V gene is TRBV4-1, the J gene TRBJ2-7, with D unclear. V was pared by 1 base and J by 4 bases, with 11 bases between. Germline V gene data show CDR1 as MGHRA and CDR2 as YSYEKL. CDR3 length: 14 amino acids. CDR3 amino acids: CASSQGTLMYEQYF. CDR3 nucleotides: TGCGCCAGCAGCCAAGGAACTCTGATGTACGAGCAGTACTTC.

This clone was observed many times. This sequence joins TRBV5-4 and TRBJ2-5; 11 bases fit TRBD2. The CDR3 consists of 15 residues. The V gene's germline CDR1 is SGHNT and CDR2 YYREEE (reference sequence). V trimming: 5 bases; J trimming: 1 base; junction bases outside the gene matches: 4. CDR3 DNA sequence: TGTGCCAGCAGTTCTAGCGGGGGGAGCCAAGAGACCCAGTACTTC. Translation: CASSSSGGSQETQYF.

This clone has more than one count but fewer than ten. A read error may account for a junction end that differs from germline. The gene calls are TRBV28 and TRBJ2-2, with D perhaps TRBD2 (5 bases). This CDR3 has 15 amino acids. CDR1 and CDR2 from the germline V gene are MDHEN and SYDVKM. The CDR3 coding sequence is TGTGCCAGCAGTTCCGGAACGTCCCGCACCGGGGAGCTGCTTTTT. The encoded protein is CASSSGTSRTGELLF.

This clone was seen ten or more times. The chain carries TRBV5-6 and TRBJ1-2; TRBD1 might be the D (5 bases). V lost 0 bases, J lost 4 bases, and 7 bases lay in between. This CDR3 is 13 amino acids long. CDR1 is SGHDT, CDR2 YYEEEE, per germline. CDR3 sequence: CASSLGTSYGYTF. The CDR3 coding sequence is TGTGCCAGCAGCTTGGGGACAAGCTATGGCTACACCTTC.

There are many counts of this clone. The chain employs TRBV27 and TRBJ2-7, with D perhaps matching TRBD1 (5 bases). V was cut by 2 bases and J by 1 base, with 6 bases left in between. The germline gives CDR1 MNHEY, CDR2 SMNVEV (reference sequence). The CDR3 consists of 13 residues. CDR3 nucleotides: TGTGCCAGCAGTTTAGGGGCGTCCTACGAGCAGTACTTC. As protein: CASSLGASYEQYF.

There are many counts of this clone. This chain uses TRBV19 with TRBJ1-2, with a weak D call TRBD1 (5 bases). The CDR3 totals 13 residues. The germline gives CDR1 LNHDA, CDR2 SQIVND (reference sequence). Trimming took off 5 bases at V and 4 bases at J, with 11 bases between the two ends. CDR3 amino acids: CASSPRGLYGYTF. The CDR3 nucleotides read TGTGCCAGTAGTCCCCGGGGACTCTATGGCTACACCTTC.

There are many counts of this clone. CDR3 protein: CASSLEGTGRVNEKLFF. CDR3 sequence (DNA): TGTGCCAGCAGCTTAGAAGGGACAGGAAGGGTCAATGAAAAACTGTTTTTT. The chain couples TRBV11-2 to TRBJ1-4; the match to TRBD1 covers 8 bases. Germline V CDR1 and CDR2: SGHAT, FQNNGV. V trimming: 0 bases; J trimming: 5 bases; junction bases outside the gene matches: 8. CDR3 length equals 17 residues.

There are many counts of this clone. This chain joins TRBV5-6 and TRBJ1-5, with 11 bases lining up with TRBD1. The CDR3 contains 14 residues. Losses at the gene ends were 4 bases for V and 7 bases for J; bases not matched to a gene: 4. Germline CDR1 is SGHDT and CDR2 is YYEEEE. The CDR3, as DNA: TGTGCCAGCAGCCCTGGACAGGGGGCCCAGCCCCAGCATTTT. Amino acid sequence: CASSPGQGAQPQHF.

This clone was seen many times. The chain combines TRBV9 with TRBJ2-2; D unclear. V lost 0 bases and J 9 bases, leaving 15 bases between the germline ends. This CDR3 is built from 15 residues. Germline CDR1 and CDR2: SGDLS and YYNGEE. For the CDR3, the DNA is TGTGCCAGCAGCGTAGATGGCGGTATAGTTAGGGAGCTGTTTTTT. Protein sequence: CASSVDGGIVRELFF.

This clone was recorded many times. The chain employs TRBV28 and TRBJ2-7; 10 positions agree with TRBD1. This CDR3 region has 15 residues. CDR1 MDHEN and CDR2 SYDVKM come from the germline V gene. Trimming took 7 bases from V and 6 from J; bases not matched to a gene: 12. The CDR3, as DNA: TGTGCCAGCACCCTGAGTGGGACAGGGGCGGCCGAGCAGTACTTC. Protein sequence: CASTLSGTGAAEQYF.

By sample share, this clone is medium-sized (0.01 to 0.1%). V usage is TRBV10-3 and J usage is TRBJ1-1; tentative D call: TRBD1 (5 bases). The CDR3 runs 13 residues. Trimming left V 3 bases short and J 4 bases short, with 9 bases between. Germline CDR1 reads ENHRY; CDR2 reads SYGVKD. The CDR3 nucleotides are TGTGCCATCAGTGATGTCACAGGCACTGAAGCTTTCTTT. This gives the protein CAISDVTGTEAFF.

This clone was observed many times. This chain joins TRBV6-6 and TRBJ2-1; 9 bases line up with TRBD2. Germline V gene data show CDR1 as MNHNY and CDR2 as SVGAGI (reference sequence). The J segment lost 3 bases and the V segment lost 6 bases, leaving 3 bases of the junction unmatched. This CDR3 is 14 amino acids long. This CDR3 reads CASSLLAGYNEQFF. The CDR3 nucleotides are TGTGCCAGCAGCCTACTAGCGGGCTACAATGAGCAGTTCTTC.